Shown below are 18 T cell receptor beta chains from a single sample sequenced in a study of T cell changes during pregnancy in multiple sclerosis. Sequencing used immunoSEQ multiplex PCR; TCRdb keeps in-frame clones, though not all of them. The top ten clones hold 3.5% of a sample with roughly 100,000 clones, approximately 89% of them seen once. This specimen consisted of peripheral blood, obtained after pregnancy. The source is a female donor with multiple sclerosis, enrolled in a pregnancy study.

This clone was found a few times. This chain's CDR3 is CASGRAGGNTEAFF. As DNA, the CDR3 is TGTGCCAGCGGTAGGGCAGGAGGGAACACTGAAGCTTTCTTT. This sequence joins TRBV4-2 and TRBJ1-1; no clear D. The CDR3 has 14 amino acids. CDR1 is LGHNA, CDR2 YNFKEQ, per germline. V was cut by 8 bases and J by 1 base, with 14 bases left in between.

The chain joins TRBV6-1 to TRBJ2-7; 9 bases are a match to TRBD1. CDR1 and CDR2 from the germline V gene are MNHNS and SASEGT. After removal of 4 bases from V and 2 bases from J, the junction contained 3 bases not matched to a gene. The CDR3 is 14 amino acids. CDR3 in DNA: TGTGCCAGCAGTGCCCGGGACAGGGCCTACGAGCAGTACTTC. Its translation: CASSARDRAYEQYF.

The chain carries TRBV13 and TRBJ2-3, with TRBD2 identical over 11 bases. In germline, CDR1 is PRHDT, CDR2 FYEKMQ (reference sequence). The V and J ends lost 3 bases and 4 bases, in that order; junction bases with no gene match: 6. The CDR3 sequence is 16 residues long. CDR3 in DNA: TGTGCCAGCAGCTTCTTTAGCGGGGGGGCCGCAGATACGCAGTATTTT. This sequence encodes CASSFFSGGAADTQYF.

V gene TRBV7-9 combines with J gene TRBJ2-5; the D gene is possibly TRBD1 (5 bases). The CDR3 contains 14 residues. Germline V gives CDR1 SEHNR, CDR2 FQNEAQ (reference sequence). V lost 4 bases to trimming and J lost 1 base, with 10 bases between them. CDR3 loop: CASSYQGSQETQYF. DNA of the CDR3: TGTGCCAGCAGCTACCAGGGTAGCCAAGAGACCCAGTACTTC.

CDR3 amino acids: CASSLRPGRDYGYTF. For the CDR3, the DNA is TGTGCCAGCAGCTTAAGGCCAGGGCGTGACTATGGCTACACCTTC. The chain employs TRBV7-9 and TRBJ1-2; TRBD1 is a possible D gene (5 bases). Germline assignment: CDR1 SEHNR and CDR2 FQNEAQ (reference sequence). CDR3 size: 15 residues. V was cut by 2 bases and J by 3 bases, with 13 bases left in between.

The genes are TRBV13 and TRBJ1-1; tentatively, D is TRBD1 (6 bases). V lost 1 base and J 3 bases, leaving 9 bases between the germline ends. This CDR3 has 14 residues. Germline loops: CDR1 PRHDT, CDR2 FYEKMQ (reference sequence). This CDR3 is CASSLDRVDTEAFF. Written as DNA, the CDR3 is TGTGCCAGCAGCTTAGACAGGGTTGACACTGAAGCTTTCTTT.

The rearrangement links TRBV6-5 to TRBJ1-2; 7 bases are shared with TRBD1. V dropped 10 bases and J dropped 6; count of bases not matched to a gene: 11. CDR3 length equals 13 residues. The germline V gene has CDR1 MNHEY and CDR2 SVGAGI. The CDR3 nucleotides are TGTGCCACCCACGGGACAGCGAAACATGGCTACACCTTC. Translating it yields CATHGTAKHGYTF.

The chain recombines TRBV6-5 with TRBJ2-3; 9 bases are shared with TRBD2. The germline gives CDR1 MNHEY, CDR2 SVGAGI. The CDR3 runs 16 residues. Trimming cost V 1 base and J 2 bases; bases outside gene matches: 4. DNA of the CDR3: TGTGCCAGCAGTTACTTGGCGGGGGGGGCCACAGATACGCAGTATTTT. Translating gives CASSYLAGGATDTQYF.

CDR3 nucleotides: TGCAGCGTTGAGACAGGGGATAGCAATCAGCCCCAGCATTTT. Encoded protein: CSVETGDSNQPQHF. The gene calls are TRBV29-1 and TRBJ1-5; 8 nucleotides line up with TRBD1. CDR1 is SQVTM, CDR2 ANQGSEA, per germline. The CDR3 runs to 14 residues. The V segment lost 3 bases and the J segment 0 bases; nucleotides outside the gene matches: 1.

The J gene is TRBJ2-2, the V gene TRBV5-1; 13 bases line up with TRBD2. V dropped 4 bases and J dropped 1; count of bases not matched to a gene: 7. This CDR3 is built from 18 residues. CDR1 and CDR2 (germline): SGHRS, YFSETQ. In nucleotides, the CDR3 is TGCGCCAGCAGCGGGGGGACTAGCGGGGCGATGAACACCGGGGAGCTGTTTTTT. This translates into CASSGGTSGAMNTGELFF.

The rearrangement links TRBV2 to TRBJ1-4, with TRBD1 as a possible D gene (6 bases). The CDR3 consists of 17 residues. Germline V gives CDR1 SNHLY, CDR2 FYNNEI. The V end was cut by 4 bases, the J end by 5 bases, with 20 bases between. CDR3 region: CASSGETDTGSNEKLFF. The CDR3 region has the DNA TGTGCCAGCAGTGGGGAGACCGACACAGGGTCAAATGAAAAACTGTTTTTT.

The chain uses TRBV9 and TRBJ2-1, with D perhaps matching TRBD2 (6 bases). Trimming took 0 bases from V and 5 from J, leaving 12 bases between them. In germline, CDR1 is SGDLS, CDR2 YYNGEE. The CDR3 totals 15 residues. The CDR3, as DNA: TGTGCCAGCAGCGTAGCGGGGACTTCAAACAATGAGCAGTTCTTC. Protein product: CASSVAGTSNNEQFF.

The CDR3 sequence: CASSYARDTGNTIYF. In DNA form, the CDR3 reads TGTGCCAGCAGTTACGCCCGGGACACCGGAAACACCATATATTTT. This chain uses TRBV6-5 with TRBJ1-3, with D perhaps TRBD1 (6 bases). The germline V gene has CDR1 MNHEY and CDR2 SVGAGI. This CDR3 is 15 amino acids long. Trimming took 2 bases from V and 4 from J, leaving 12 bases between them.

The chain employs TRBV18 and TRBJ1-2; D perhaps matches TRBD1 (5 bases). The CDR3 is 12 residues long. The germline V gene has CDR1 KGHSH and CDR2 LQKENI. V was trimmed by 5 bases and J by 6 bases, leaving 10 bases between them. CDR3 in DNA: TGTGCCAGCTCAAACCTCAGGGATGGCTACACCTTC. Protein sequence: CASSNLRDGYTF.

CDR3 residues: CASTPFPDSYEQYF. For the CDR3, the DNA is TGTGCCAGCACCCCCTTCCCAGACAGTTACGAGCAGTACTTC. The chain combines TRBV27 with TRBJ2-7, with a weak D call TRBD1 (5 bases). This CDR3 has 14 residues. V lost 7 bases, J lost 4 bases, and 17 bases lay in between. Germline V gene sequence: CDR1 MNHEY, CDR2 SMNVEV (reference sequence).

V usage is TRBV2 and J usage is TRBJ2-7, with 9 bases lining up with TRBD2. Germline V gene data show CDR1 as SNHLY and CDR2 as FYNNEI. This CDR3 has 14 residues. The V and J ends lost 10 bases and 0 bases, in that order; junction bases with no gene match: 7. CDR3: CATKLSGSSYEQYF. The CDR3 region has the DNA TGTGCCACCAAGCTTAGCGGGAGCTCCTACGAGCAGTACTTC.

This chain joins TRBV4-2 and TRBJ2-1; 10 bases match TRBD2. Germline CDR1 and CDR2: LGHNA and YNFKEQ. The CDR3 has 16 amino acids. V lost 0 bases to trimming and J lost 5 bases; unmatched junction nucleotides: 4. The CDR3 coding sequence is TGTGCCAGCAGCCAAGATCTAGCGGGGGCAAACAATGAGCAGTTCTTC. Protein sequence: CASSQDLAGANNEQFF.

CDR3 sequence reads: CASSSPGQNWVYNEQFF. The DNA for the CDR3 is TGTGCCAGCAGCTCTCCGGGACAAAACTGGGTCTACAATGAGCAGTTCTTC. The chain employs TRBV5-6 and TRBJ2-1; perhaps TRBD1 as D (6 bases). Trimming removed 3 bases from V and 3 bases from J, with 19 bases in between. The length of the CDR3 is 17 residues. Germline lookup yields CDR1 SGHDT and CDR2 YYEEEE.